This T cell receptor (beta chain) comes out of a study of spatial heterogeneity in lung cancer. Study results and caveats: Quantities of ubiquitous and regional expanded TCRs paralleled ubiquitous and regional nonsynonymous mutations, respectively. Counts of expanded intratumoral alpha and beta TCRs tracked tumor mutation counts.

Time point given: sample taken at primary tumor resection. Donation came from 70 or so patients with untreated early-stage non-small cell lung cancer. No cell sorting; template was whole RNA from tumor, lung tissue or PBMC. This CDR3 has 15 amino acids. Germline loops: CDR1 SGHVS, CDR2 FQNEAQ. After removal of 5 bases from V and 3 bases from J, the junction contained 8 bases not matched to a gene. This clonotype was recorded at least ten times. Its target is not known. TCRdb used MiXCR to reprocess the 5' RACE reads, holding one entry per CDR3 protein. The data hold around 12,000 distinct CDR3 sequences, with around 6.1% observed a single time.

This TCR derives from a female donor with early-stage non-small cell lung cancer. The rearrangement joins TRBV7-8 to TRBJ2-7, with TRBD2 matching over 9 bases. The starting material was lung tumor tissue, obtained at surgery. CDR3 DNA sequence: TGTGCCAGCAGCCGAAGCGGGAGGACGCTCTACGAGCAGTACTTC. Protein product: CASSRSGRTLYEQYF.